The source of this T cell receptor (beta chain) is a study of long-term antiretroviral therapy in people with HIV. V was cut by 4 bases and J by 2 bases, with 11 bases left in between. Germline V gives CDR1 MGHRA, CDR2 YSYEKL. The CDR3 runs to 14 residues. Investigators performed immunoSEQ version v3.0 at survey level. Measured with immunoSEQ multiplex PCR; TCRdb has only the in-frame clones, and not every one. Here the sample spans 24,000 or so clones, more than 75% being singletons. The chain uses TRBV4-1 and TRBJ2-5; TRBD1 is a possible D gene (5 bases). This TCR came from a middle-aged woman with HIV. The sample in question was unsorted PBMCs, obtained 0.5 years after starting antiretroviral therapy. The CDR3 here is CASSPQGNQETQYF. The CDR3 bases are TGCGCCAGCAGCCCTCAGGGTAATCAAGAGACCCAGTACTTC.